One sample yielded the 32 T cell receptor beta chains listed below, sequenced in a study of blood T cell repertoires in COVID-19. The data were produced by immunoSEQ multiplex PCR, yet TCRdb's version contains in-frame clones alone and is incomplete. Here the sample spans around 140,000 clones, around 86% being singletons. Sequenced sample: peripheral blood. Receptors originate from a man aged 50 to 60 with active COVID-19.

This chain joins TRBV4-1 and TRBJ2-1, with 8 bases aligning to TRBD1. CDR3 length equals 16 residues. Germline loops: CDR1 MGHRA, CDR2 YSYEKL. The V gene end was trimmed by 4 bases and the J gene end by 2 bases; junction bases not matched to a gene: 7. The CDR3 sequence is CASSPLDRGPYNEQFF. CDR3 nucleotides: TGCGCCAGCAGCCCCCTAGACAGGGGACCCTACAATGAGCAGTTCTTC.

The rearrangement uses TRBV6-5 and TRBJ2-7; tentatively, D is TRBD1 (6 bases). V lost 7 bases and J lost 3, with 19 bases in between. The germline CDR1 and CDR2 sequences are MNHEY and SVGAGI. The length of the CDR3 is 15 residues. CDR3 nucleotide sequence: TGTGCCAGCACCACCCCGGAAGGGACACGCTACGAGCAGTACTTC. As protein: CASTTPEGTRYEQYF.

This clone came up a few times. The CDR3: CATSDGTGEAGNTIYF. CDR3 nucleotides: TGTGCCACCAGTGATGGCACAGGGGAGGCTGGAAACACCATATATTTT. The chain carries TRBV24-1 and TRBJ1-3; 7 bases fit TRBD1. The V gene's germline CDR1 is KGHDR and CDR2 SFDVKD. Germline trimming cut 3 bases from V and 2 bases from J; bases unmatched to any gene: 6. The CDR3 sequence is 16 residues long.

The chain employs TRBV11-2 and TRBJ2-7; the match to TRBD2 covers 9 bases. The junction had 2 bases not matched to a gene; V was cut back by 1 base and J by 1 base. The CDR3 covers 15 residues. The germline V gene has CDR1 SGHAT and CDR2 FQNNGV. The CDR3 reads CASSLGRGGSYEQYF. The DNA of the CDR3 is TGTGCCAGCAGCTTAGGGCGGGGGGGTTCCTACGAGCAGTACTTC.

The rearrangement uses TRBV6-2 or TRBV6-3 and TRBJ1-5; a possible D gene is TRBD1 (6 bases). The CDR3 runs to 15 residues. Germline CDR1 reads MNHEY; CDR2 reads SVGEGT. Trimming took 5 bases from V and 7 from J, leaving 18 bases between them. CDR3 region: CASSQTQGIGQPQHF. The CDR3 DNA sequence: TGTGCCAGCAGTCAAACACAGGGAATCGGCCAGCCCCAGCATTTT.

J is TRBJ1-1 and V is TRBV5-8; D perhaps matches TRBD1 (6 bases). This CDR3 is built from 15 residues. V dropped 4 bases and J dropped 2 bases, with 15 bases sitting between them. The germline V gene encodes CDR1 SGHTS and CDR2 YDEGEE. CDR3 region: CASSQRTVRNTEAFF. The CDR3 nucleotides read TGTGCCAGCAGCCAGAGGACAGTTAGAAACACTGAAGCTTTCTTT.

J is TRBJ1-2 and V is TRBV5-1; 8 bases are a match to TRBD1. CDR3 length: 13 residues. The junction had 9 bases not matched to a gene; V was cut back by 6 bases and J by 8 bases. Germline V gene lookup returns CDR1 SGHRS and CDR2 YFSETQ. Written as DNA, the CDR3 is TGCGCCAGCACCGTAACAGGGGGACGGGGCTACACCTTC. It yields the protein CASTVTGGRGYTF.

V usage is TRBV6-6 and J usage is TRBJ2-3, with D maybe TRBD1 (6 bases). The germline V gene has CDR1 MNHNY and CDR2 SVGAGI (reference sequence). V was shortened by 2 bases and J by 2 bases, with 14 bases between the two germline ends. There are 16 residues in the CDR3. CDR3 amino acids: CASSYQGRHTTDTQYF. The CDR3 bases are TGTGCCAGCAGTTACCAGGGGCGCCACACCACAGATACGCAGTATTTT.

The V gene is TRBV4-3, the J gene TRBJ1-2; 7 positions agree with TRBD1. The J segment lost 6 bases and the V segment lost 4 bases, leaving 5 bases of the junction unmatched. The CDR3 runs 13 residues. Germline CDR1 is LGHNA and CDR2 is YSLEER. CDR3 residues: CASSRETGNGYTF. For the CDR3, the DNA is TGCGCCAGCAGCCGGGAGACAGGGAATGGCTACACCTTC.

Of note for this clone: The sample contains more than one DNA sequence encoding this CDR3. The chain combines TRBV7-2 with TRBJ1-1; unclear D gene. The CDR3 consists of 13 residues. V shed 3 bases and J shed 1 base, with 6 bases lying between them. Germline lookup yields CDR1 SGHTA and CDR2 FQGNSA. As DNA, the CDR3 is TGTGCCAGCAGCTTCAAAGCGAACACTGAAGCTTTCTTT. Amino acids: CASSFKANTEAFF.

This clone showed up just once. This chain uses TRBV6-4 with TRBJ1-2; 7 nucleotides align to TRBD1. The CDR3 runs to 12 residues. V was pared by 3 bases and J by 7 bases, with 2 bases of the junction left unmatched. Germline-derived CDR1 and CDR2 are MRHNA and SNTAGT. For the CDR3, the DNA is TGTGCCAGCAGTGATGCAGGGGGTGGCTACACCTTC. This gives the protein CASSDAGGGYTF.

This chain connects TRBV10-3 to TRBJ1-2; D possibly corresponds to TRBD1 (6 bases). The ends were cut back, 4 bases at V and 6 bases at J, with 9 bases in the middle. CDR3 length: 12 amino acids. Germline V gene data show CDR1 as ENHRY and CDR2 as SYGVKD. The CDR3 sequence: CAISGTGNGYTF. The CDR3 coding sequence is TGTGCCATCAGTGGTACAGGGAATGGCTACACCTTC.

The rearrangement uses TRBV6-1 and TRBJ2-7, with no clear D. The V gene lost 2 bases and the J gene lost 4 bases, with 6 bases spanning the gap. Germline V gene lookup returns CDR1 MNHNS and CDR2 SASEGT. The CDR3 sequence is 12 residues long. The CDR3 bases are TGTGCCAGCAGTGAATCCCTATACGAGCAGTACTTC. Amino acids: CASSESLYEQYF.

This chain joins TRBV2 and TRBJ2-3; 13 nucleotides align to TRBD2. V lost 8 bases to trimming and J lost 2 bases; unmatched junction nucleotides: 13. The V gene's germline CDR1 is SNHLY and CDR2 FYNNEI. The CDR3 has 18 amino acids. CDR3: CASLGIAGTSGTTDTQYF. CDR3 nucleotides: TGTGCCAGCTTAGGGATTGCCGGGACTAGCGGGACCACAGATACGCAGTATTTT.

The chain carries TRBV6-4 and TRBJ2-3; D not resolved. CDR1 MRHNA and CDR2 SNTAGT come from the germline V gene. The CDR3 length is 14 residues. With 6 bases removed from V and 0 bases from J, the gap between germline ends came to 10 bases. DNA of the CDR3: TGTGCCAGCAGAGAATTTACTAGCACAGATACGCAGTATTTT. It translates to CASREFTSTDTQYF.

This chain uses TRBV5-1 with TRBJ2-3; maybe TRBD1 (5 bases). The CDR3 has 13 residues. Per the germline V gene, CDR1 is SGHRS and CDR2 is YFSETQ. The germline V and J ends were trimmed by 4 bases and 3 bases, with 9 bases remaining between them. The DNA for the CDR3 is TGCGCCAGCAGCCTGACAGTTACAGATACGCAGTATTTT. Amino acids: CASSLTVTDTQYF.

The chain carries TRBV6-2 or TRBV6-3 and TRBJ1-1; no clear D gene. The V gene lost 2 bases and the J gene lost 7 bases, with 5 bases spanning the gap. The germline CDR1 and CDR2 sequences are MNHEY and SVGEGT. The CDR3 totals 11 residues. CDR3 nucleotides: TGTGCCAGCAGTTACCTTTATGAAGCTTTCTTT. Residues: CASSYLYEAFF.

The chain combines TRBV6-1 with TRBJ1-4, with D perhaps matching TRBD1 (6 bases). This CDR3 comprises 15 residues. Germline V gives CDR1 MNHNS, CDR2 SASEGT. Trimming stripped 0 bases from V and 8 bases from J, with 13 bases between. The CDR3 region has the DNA TGTGCCAGCAGTGAAGCAGGGGGGGTGGTAGAAAAACTGTTTTTT. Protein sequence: CASSEAGGVVEKLFF.

CDR3 DNA sequence: TGTGCCAGCAGCCCGGGACAGGGTGTCAATGAGCAGTTCTTC. The encoded protein is CASSPGQGVNEQFF. V gene TRBV7-2 combines with J gene TRBJ2-1; TRBD1 agrees at 9 bases. Per germline, CDR1 SGHTA and CDR2 FQGNSA. The CDR3 spans 14 residues. The V gene end was trimmed by 5 bases and the J gene end by 6 bases; junction bases not matched to a gene: 5.

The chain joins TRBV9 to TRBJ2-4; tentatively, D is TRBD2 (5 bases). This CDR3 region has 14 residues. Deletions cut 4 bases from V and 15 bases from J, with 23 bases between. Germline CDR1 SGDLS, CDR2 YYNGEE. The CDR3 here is CASSPPGGLHLLYF. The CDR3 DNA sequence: TGTGCCAGCAGCCCACCAGGAGGACTCCACCTTCTGTACTTC.

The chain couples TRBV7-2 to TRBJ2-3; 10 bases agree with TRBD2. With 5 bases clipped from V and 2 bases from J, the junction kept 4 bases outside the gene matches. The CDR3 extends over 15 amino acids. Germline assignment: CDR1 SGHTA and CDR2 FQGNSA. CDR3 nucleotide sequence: TGTGCCAGCAGCCCTAGCGGGGGCCACACAGATACGCAGTATTTT. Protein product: CASSPSGGHTDTQYF.

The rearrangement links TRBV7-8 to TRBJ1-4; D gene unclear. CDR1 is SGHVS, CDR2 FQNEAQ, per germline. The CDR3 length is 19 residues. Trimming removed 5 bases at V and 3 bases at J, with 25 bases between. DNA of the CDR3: TGTGCCAGCAGCCGTTATGTTCTCTGGATCGGGGATTCTAATGAAAAACTGTTTTTT. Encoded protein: CASSRYVLWIGDSNEKLFF.

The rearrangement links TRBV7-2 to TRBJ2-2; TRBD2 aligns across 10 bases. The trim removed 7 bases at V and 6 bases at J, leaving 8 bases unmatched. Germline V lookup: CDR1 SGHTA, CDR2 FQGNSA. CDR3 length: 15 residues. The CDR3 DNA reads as TGTGCCAGCATTCCCGGGACTAGCGAAGCCGGGGAGCTGTTTTTT. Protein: CASIPGTSEAGELFF. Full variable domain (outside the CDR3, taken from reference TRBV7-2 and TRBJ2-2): GAGVSQSPSNKVTEKGKDVELRCDPISGHTALYWYRQSLGQGLEFLIYFQGNSAPDKSGLPSDRFSAERTGGSVSTLTIQRTQQEDSAVYLCASIPGTSEAGELFFGEGSRLTVL.

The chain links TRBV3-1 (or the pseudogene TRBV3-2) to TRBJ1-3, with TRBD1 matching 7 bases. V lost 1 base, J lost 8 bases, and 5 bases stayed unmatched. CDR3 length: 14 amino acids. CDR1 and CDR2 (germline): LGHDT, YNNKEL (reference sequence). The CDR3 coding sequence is TGTGCCAGCAGCCAAGGGACAGGCCGGGACACCATATATTTT. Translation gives CASSQGTGRDTIYF.

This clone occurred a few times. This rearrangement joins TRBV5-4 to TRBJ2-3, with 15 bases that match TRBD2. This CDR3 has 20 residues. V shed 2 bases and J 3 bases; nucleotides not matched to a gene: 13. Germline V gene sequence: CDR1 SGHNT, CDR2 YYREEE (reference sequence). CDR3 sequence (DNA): TGTGCCAGCAGCTTCCGGTTCAGGACTAGCGGGGGGGCCGGGACAGATACGCAGTATTTT. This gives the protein CASSFRFRTSGGAGTDTQYF.

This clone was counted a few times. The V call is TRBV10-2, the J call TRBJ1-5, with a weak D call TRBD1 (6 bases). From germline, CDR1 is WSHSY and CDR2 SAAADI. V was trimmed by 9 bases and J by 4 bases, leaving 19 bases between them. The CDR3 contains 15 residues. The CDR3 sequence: CARPPGHRRNQPQHF. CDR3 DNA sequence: TGCGCCAGACCTCCGGGACATCGCAGAAATCAGCCCCAGCATTTT.

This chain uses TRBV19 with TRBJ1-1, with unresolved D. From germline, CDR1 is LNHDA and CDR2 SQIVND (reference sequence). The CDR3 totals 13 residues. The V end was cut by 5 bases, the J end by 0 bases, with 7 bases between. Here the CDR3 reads CASSPRMNTEAFF. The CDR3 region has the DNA TGTGCCAGTAGTCCCAGGATGAACACTGAAGCTTTCTTT.

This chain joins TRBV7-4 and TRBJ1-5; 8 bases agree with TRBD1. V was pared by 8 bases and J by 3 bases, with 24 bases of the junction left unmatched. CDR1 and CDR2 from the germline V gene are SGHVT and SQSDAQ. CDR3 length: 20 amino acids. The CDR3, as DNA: TGTGCCAGCTACCAAAAACGACAGGGGTGCCCGGGGGCGGTCAATCAGCCCCAGCATTTT. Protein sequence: CASYQKRQGCPGAVNQPQHF.

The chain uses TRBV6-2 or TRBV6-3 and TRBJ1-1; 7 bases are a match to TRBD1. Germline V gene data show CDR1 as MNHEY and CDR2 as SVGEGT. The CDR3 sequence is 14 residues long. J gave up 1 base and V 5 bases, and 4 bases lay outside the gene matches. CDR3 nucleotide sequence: TGTGCCAGCAGTACGCAGGGGGGGAACACTGAAGCTTTCTTT. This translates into CASSTQGGNTEAFF.

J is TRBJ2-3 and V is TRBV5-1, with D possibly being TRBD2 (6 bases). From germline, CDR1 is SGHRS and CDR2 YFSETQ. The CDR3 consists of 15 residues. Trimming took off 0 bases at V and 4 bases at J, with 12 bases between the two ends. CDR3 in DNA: TGCGCCAGCAGCTTGGGAGGAGGGGCCGCAGATACGCAGTATTTT. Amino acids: CASSLGGGAADTQYF.

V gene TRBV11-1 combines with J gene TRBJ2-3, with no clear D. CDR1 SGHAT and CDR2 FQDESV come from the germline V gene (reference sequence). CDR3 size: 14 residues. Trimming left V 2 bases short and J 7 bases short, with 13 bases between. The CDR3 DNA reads TGTGCCAGCAGCTTATCCACGACTCCTAATACGCAGTATTTT. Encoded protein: CASSLSTTPNTQYF.

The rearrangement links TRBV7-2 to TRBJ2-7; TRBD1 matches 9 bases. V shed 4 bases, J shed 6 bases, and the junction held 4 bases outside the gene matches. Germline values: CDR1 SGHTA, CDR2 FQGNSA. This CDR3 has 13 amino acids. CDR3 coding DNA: TGTGCCAGCAGCTGGGACAGGGCTGGCGAGCAGTACTTC. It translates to CASSWDRAGEQYF.